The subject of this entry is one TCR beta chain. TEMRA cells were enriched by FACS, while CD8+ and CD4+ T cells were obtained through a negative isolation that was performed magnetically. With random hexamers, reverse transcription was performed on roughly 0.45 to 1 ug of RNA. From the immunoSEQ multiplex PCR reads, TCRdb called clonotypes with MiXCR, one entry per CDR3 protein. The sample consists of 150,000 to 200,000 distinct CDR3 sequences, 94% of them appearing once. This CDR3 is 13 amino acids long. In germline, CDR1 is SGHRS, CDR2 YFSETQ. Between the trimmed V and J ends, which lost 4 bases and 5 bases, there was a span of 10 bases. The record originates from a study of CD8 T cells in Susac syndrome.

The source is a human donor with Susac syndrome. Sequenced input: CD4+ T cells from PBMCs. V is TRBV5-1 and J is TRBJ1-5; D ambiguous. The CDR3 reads CASSRTVDQPQHF. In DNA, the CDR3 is TGCGCCAGCAGCAGAACGGTAGATCAGCCCCAGCATTTT.